Sequencing of this T cell receptor (beta chain) was carried out in a study of blood T cells in healthy people across ages. Study-wide results and caveats: More naive CD4+ cells and higher diversity were found in long-lived than in aged donors.

Together with a sample-barcoded 5' primer, a J-beta primer mix was included in a second PCR lasting about 7 to 12 cycles. The template-switch adaptor was a 5' adaptor with 12 random nucleotides. It tagged each cDNA molecule. TCRdb itself ran the 5' RACE reads through MiXCR, one entry per CDR3 protein. The sample contains 1.5 million to 2 million distinct CDR3 sequences, 28% of which appear only once. In this sample, this clonotype turned up a few times. Its antigen is unidentified. CDR1 and CDR2 (germline): LGHDT, YNNKEL (reference sequence). Trimming took off 1 base at V and 6 bases at J, with 13 bases between the two ends. The CDR3 sequence is 14 residues long. No fewer than 5.5 micrograms of total RNA were isolated from every sample.

The origin of this receptor is a young woman in good health. The gene calls are TRBV3-1 and TRBJ2-7; D not certain. Sequencing was done on a sample of blood. CDR3 sequence: CASSQVTWRGEQYF. The CDR3 nucleotides are TGTGCCAGCAGCCAAGTGACGTGGAGAGGCGAGCAGTACTTC.